This T cell receptor (beta chain) was captured in a study of CD8 T cells in Susac syndrome. Reverse transcription of roughly 0.5 to 1 ug RNA was carried out with random hexamers. A multiplex approach, immunoSEQ multiplex PCR, amplified TCR beta CDR3 across 54 Vbeta and 13 Jbeta. TCRdb reanalysed the immunoSEQ multiplex PCR reads using MiXCR and keeps one entry per CDR3 protein. The sample contains under 200,000 distinct CDR3 sequences, around 94% of which appear only once. The controls, all healthy donors, were matched for age and sex. The TEMRA cells underwent FACS enrichment, while the CD8+ and CD4+ T cells underwent negative isolation. Trimming pared 2 bases from V and 5 bases from J, leaving 24 bases between. CDR1 is SGHRS and CDR2 is YFSETQ in the germline V gene. The CDR3 length is 18 residues.

This rearrangement joins TRBV5-1 to TRBJ2-3; D may be TRBD1 or TRBD2 (7 bases each). The sequence came from a human donor in good health. Sequences were obtained from CD4+ T cells from PBMCs. CDR3 DNA sequence: TGCGCCAGCAGCTTCACGCTTAGGGGAGGGACAGAGGGAGATACGCAGTATTTT. It encodes CASSFTLRGGTEGDTQYF.